A single sample gave rise to the 20 T cell receptor beta chains below, sequenced in a study of blood T cell repertoires in COVID-19. Generated by immunoSEQ multiplex PCR, the TCRdb table keeps only in-frame clones and is missing some. This table holds approximately 89,000 clones, 85% to 95% found once. The sample taken for sequencing was peripheral blood. These receptors all come from an older woman with active COVID-19.

The sample holds one count of this clone. The V gene is TRBV24-1, the J gene TRBJ2-1; D gene uncertain. The germline gives CDR1 KGHDR, CDR2 SFDVKD. CDR3 length: 12 residues. Between the trimmed V and J ends, which lost 4 bases and 9 bases, there was a span of 9 bases. CDR3 in DNA: TGTGCCACCAGTGACGCGTCGCCTGAGCAGTTCTTC. It encodes CATSDASPEQFF.

This chain joins TRBV6-5 and TRBJ1-2; a weak D match, TRBD1 (5 bases). The CDR3 runs 15 residues. V dropped 7 bases and J dropped 4 bases, with 19 bases sitting between them. Germline CDR1 reads MNHEY; CDR2 reads SVGAGI. The CDR3 coding sequence is TGTGCCAGCATTGTACGGGCAGGGCCTTCCTATGGCTACACCTTC. It encodes CASIVRAGPSYGYTF.

This chain connects TRBV19 to TRBJ1-2; weak D call: TRBD1 (5 bases). The V gene's germline CDR1 is LNHDA and CDR2 SQIVND (reference sequence). The CDR3 has 15 amino acids. Trimming took off 4 bases at V and 8 bases at J, with 20 bases between the two ends. The CDR3 spells CASSRTGTPGRGYTF. CDR3 nucleotides: TGTGCCAGTAGTAGAACCGGGACCCCCGGGAGAGGCTACACCTTC.

This rearrangement joins TRBV7-8 to TRBJ2-5; D may be TRBD1 (6 bases). Germline lookup yields CDR1 SGHVS and CDR2 FQNEAQ. This CDR3 is built from 16 residues. V lost 3 bases and J 7 bases, leaving 21 bases between the germline ends. The CDR3 DNA reads as TGTGCCAGCAGCTTCGCGACAGGCCCCGGAGAAGGGACCCAGTACTTC. Translation: CASSFATGPGEGTQYF.

V usage is TRBV7-9 and J usage is TRBJ2-5, with D maybe TRBD2 (6 bases). The CDR3 covers 15 residues. Germline V lookup: CDR1 SEHNR, CDR2 FQNEAQ (reference sequence). V lost 6 bases and J 2 bases, leaving 16 bases between the germline ends. CDR3 coding DNA: TGTGCCAGCAGGTCAATGGCGGGAACACAAGAGACCCAGTACTTC. Amino acids: CASRSMAGTQETQYF.

The chain recombines TRBV7-6 with TRBJ1-1; D uncertain. V was shortened by 2 bases and J by 1 base, with 8 bases between the two germline ends. The CDR3 extends over 14 amino acids. Germline V lookup: CDR1 SGHVS, CDR2 FNYEAQ. The CDR3, as DNA: TGTGCCAGCAGCTTACTAGGCCCGAACACTGAAGCTTTCTTT. This codes for CASSLLGPNTEAFF.

V is TRBV5-4 and J is TRBJ1-4; 8 bases match TRBD1. The CDR3 has 15 amino acids. The J segment lost 8 bases and the V segment lost 4 bases, leaving 10 bases of the junction unmatched. Germline assignment: CDR1 SGHNT and CDR2 YYREEE (reference sequence). In nucleotides, the CDR3 is TGTGCCAGCAGCAGTTCAGGGGGCCGTGGAGAAAAACTGTTTTTT. The encoded protein is CASSSSGGRGEKLFF.

The chain is built from TRBV27 and TRBJ1-5; D might be TRBD1 (5 bases). There are 16 residues in the CDR3. Germline CDR1 is MNHEY and CDR2 is SMNVEV (reference sequence). V was trimmed by 7 bases and J by 5 bases, leaving 21 bases between them. DNA of the CDR3: TGTGCCAGCAAACGACGGAGGGGCGAGAGGGATCAGCCCCAGCATTTT. Protein sequence: CASKRRRGERDQPQHF.

This chain uses TRBV5-4 with TRBJ2-7, with a weak D call TRBD2 (6 bases). There are 19 residues in the CDR3. Germline loops: CDR1 SGHNT, CDR2 YYREEE (reference sequence). Trimming removed 0 bases from V and 3 bases from J, with 25 bases in between. This CDR3 reads CASSLGRASADGAGYEQYF. The DNA for the CDR3 is TGTGCCAGCAGCTTGGGGAGGGCTAGCGCGGACGGGGCGGGCTACGAGCAGTACTTC.

The chain employs TRBV7-8 and TRBJ2-7, with D possibly being TRBD1 (6 bases). Trimming removed 5 bases from V and 2 bases from J, with 13 bases in between. Per the germline V gene, CDR1 is SGHVS and CDR2 is FQNEAQ. CDR3 length equals 14 residues. CDR3 DNA: TGTGCCAGCAGCCCAAATCGACAGGCCTACGAGCAGTACTTC. This encodes CASSPNRQAYEQYF.

This rearrangement joins TRBV6-2 or TRBV6-3 to TRBJ1-5; D remains unclear. The ends were cut back, 2 bases at V and 7 bases at J, with 9 bases in the middle. The CDR3 has 13 residues. The germline gives CDR1 MNHEY, CDR2 SVGEGT. The CDR3, as DNA: TGTGCCAGCAGTTACACCGCGGGACAGCCCCAGCATTTT. It translates to CASSYTAGQPQHF.

This rearrangement joins TRBV28 to TRBJ2-3; 11 positions agree with TRBD2. This CDR3 is 15 amino acids long. V shed 7 bases, J shed 4 bases, and the junction held 7 bases outside the gene matches. Germline values: CDR1 MDHEN, CDR2 SYDVKM. The CDR3 reads CASNLSGGGSDTQYF. In DNA, the CDR3 is TGTGCCAGCAACCTTAGCGGGGGGGGTTCAGATACGCAGTATTTT.

CDR3 region: CASSDSRGLAGGNEQFF. The DNA for the CDR3 is TGTGCCAGCAGTGACTCGAGAGGACTAGCGGGAGGGAATGAGCAGTTCTTC. The genes are TRBV6-4 and TRBJ2-1; TRBD2 aligns across 15 bases. CDR1 and CDR2 from the germline V gene are MRHNA and SNTAGT. Losses at the gene ends were 0 bases for V and 7 bases for J; bases not matched to a gene: 4. The CDR3 extends over 17 amino acids.

This clone has only one observation. The rearrangement uses TRBV28 and TRBJ2-3; D gene ambiguous. The CDR3 runs 11 residues. Germline CDR1 is MDHEN and CDR2 is SYDVKM. Trimming left V 6 bases short and J 4 bases short, with 5 bases between. Here the CDR3 DNA reads TGTGCCAGCAGGAGCCCAGATACGCAGTATTTT. This codes for CASRSPDTQYF. Supplemented by reference TRBV28 and TRBJ2-3, the full variable domain reads DVKVTQSSRYLVKRTGEKVFLECVQDMDHENMFWYRQDPGLGLRLIYFSYDVKMKEKGDIPEGYSVSREKKERFSLILESASTNQTSMYLCASRSPDTQYFGPGTRLTVL.

The chain combines TRBV6-4 with TRBJ2-2, with TRBD1 matching over 12 bases. The CDR3 runs 18 residues. From germline, CDR1 is MRHNA and CDR2 SNTAGT. The ends lost 4 bases at V and 4 bases at J; junction bases unmatched: 10. As DNA, the CDR3 is TGTGCCAGCAGTGTATTACCGGGACAGGGGGCCGGCACCGGGGAGCTGTTTTTT. This encodes CASSVLPGQGAGTGELFF.

This chain links TRBV12-3 or TRBV12-4 with TRBJ1-1; D is unclear. The CDR3 spans 13 residues. V lost 4 bases and J 5 bases, leaving 11 bases between the germline ends. CDR3 sequence: CASSSLGRTEAFF. For the CDR3, the DNA is TGTGCCAGCAGTTCCCTAGGGAGGACTGAAGCTTTCTTT.

As DNA, the CDR3 is TGTGCCAGCAGTTTATTTGTGGGGACTAGTTCAGATACGCAGTATTTT. Protein product: CASSLFVGTSSDTQYF. The chain joins TRBV28 to TRBJ2-3; 8 bases map to TRBD2. Germline-derived CDR1 and CDR2 are MDHEN and SYDVKM. Trimming at V came to 1 base and at J to 4 bases, leaving 7 bases not matched to a gene. The CDR3 is 16 residues long.

The chain couples TRBV4-2 to TRBJ2-1; TRBD2 matches at 7 bases. The CDR3 extends over 16 amino acids. J gave up 2 bases and V 1 base, and 5 bases lay outside the gene matches. Germline values: CDR1 LGHNA, CDR2 YNFKEQ. CDR3 region: CASSQGSGDTYNEQFF. CDR3 DNA: TGTGCCAGCAGCCAAGGAAGCGGGGATACCTACAATGAGCAGTTCTTC.

This clone was detected once. The chain is built from TRBV11-2 and TRBJ1-4; perhaps TRBD1 as D (5 bases). The CDR3 totals 13 residues. Trimming removed 5 bases at V and 7 bases at J, with 11 bases between. Germline loops: CDR1 SGHAT, CDR2 FQNNGV. The CDR3 here is CASSMRDGEKLFF. The CDR3 DNA reads as TGTGCCAGCAGCATGCGGGACGGTGAAAAACTGTTTTTT.

The chain recombines TRBV10-3 with TRBJ2-7; TRBD1 matches at 8 bases. Germline CDR1 and CDR2: ENHRY and SYGVKD. The J segment lost 4 bases and the V segment lost 5 bases, leaving 4 bases of the junction unmatched. This CDR3 is built from 13 residues. CDR3: CAISRDRLYEQYF. The CDR3 nucleotides read TGTGCCATCAGTAGGGACAGGTTGTACGAGCAGTACTTC.